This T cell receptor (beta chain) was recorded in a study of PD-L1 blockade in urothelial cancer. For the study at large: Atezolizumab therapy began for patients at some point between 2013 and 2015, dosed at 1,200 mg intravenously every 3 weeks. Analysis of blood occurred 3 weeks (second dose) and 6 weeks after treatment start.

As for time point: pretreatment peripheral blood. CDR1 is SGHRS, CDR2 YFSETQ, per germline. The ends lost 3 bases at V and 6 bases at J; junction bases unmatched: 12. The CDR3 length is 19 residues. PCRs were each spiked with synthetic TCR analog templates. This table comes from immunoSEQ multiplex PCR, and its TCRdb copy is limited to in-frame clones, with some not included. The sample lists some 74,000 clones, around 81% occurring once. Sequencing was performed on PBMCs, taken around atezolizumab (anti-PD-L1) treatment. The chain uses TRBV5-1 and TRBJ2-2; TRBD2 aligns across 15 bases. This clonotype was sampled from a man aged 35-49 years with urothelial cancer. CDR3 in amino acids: CASSSNRTSGRAIPGELFF. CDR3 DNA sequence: TGCGCCAGCAGCTCAAACCGGACTAGCGGGAGGGCCATACCCGGGGAGCTGTTTTTT. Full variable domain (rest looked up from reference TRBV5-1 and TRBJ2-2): KAGVTQTPRYLIKTRGQQVTLSCSPISGHRSVSWYQQTPGQGLQFLFEYFSETQRNKGNFPGRFSGRQFSNSRSEMNVSTLELGDSALYLCASSSNRTSGRAIPGELFFGEGSRLTVL.